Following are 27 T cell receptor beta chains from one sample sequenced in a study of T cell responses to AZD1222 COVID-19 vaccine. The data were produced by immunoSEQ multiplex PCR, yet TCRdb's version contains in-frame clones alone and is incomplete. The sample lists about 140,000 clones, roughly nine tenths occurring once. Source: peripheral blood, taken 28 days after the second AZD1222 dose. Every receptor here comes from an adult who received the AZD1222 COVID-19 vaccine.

CDR3 residues: CASSQDGYEQYF. The CDR3 nucleotides read TGTGCCAGCAGCCAAGACGGATACGAGCAGTACTTC. This chain links TRBV7-3 with TRBJ2-7; D uncertain. With 5 bases removed from V and 4 bases from J, the gap between germline ends came to 9 bases. The germline CDR1 and CDR2 sequences are SGHTA and FQGTGA. This CDR3 is 12 amino acids long.

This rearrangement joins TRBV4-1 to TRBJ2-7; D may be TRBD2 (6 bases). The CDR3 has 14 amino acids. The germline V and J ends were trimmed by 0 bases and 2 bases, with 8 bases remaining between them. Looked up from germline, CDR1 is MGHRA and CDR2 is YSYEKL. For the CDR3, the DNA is TGCGCCAGCAGCCAAGATGGGGGGACCTACGAGCAGTACTTC. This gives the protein CASSQDGGTYEQYF.

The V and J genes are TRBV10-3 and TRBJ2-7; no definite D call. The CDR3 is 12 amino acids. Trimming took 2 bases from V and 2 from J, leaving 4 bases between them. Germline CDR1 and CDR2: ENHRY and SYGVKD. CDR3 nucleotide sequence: TGTGCCATCAGTGAGCAGCCCTACGAGCAGTACTTC. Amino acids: CAISEQPYEQYF.

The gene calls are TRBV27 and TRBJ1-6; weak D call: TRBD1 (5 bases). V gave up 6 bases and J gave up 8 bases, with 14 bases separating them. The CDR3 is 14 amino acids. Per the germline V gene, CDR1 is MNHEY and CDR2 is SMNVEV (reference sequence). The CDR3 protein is CASSQMRGDSPLHF. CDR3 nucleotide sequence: TGTGCCAGCAGCCAAATGCGGGGGGATTCACCCCTCCACTTT.

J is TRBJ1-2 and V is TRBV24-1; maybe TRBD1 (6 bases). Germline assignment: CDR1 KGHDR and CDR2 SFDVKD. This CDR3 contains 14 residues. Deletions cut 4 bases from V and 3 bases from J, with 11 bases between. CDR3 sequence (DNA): TGTGCCACCAGTGACCGGACAGCCTACTATGGCTACACCTTC. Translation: CATSDRTAYYGYTF.

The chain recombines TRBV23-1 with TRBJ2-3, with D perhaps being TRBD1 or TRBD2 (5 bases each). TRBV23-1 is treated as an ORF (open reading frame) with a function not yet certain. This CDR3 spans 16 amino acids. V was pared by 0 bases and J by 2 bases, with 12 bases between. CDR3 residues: CASSQSIGDPTDTQYF. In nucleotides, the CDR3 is TGCGCCAGCAGTCAATCTATCGGGGACCCCACAGATACGCAGTATTTT.

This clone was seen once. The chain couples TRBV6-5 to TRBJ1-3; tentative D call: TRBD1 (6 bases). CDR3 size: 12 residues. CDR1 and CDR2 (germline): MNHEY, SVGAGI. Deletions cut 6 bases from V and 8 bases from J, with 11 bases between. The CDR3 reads CASSSQGHTIYF. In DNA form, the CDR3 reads TGTGCCAGCAGCTCACAGGGACACACCATATATTTT.

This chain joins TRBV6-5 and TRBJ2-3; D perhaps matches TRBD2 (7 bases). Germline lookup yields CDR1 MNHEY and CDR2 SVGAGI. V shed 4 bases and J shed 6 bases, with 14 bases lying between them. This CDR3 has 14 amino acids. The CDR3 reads CASSLEGGGDTQYF. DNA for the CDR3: TGTGCCAGCAGTTTGGAGGGGGGAGGGGATACGCAGTATTTT.

CDR3 sequence: CAISMSDFSNQPQHF. For the CDR3, the DNA is TGTGCCATCAGCATGTCTGATTTTAGCAATCAGCCCCAGCATTTT. The gene calls are TRBV10-3 and TRBJ1-5; no firm D call. Germline CDR1 ENHRY, CDR2 SYGVKD. This CDR3 is 15 amino acids long. The V and J ends lost 6 bases and 0 bases respectively, with 12 bases between them.

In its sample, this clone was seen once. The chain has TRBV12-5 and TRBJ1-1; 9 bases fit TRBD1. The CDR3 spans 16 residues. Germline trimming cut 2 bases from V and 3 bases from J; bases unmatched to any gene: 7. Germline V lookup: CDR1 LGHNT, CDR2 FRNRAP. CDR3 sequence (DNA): TGTGCTAGTGGTTTGACCCGGACAGGGGCCCACACTGAAGCTTTCTTT. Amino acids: CASGLTRTGAHTEAFF.

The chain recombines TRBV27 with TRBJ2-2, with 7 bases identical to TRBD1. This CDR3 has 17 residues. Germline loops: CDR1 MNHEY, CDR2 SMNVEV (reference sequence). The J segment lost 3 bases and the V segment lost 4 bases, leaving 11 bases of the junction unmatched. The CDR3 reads CASSSPRGMVYTGELFF. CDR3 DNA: TGTGCCAGCAGTTCCCCCAGGGGGATGGTATACACCGGGGAGCTGTTTTTT.

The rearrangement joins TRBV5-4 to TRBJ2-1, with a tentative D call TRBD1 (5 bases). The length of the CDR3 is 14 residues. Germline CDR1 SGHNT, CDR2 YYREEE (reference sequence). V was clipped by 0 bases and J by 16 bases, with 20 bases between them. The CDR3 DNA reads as TGTGCCAGCAGCTTGGCACCCCAGACAGTTTATCTTTTCTTC. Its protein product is CASSLAPQTVYLFF.

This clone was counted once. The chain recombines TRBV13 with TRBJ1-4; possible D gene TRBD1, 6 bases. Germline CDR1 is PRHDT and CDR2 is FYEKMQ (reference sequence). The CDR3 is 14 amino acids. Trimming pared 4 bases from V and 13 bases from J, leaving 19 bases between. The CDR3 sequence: CASSSSQGREGLFF. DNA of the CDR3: TGTGCCAGCAGCTCTTCTCAGGGGAGGGAGGGACTGTTTTTT.

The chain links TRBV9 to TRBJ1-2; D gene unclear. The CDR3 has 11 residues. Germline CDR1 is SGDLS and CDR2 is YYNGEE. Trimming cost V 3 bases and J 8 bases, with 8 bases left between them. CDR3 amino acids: CASSGVRGYTF. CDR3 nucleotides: TGTGCCAGCAGCGGTGTACGCGGCTACACCTTC.

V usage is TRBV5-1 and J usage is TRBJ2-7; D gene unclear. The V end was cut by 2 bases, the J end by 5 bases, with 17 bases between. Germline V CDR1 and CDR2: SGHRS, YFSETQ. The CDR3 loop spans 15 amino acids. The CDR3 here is CASSFGRRPINEQYF. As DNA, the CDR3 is TGCGCCAGCAGCTTTGGACGGCGACCCATCAACGAGCAGTACTTC.

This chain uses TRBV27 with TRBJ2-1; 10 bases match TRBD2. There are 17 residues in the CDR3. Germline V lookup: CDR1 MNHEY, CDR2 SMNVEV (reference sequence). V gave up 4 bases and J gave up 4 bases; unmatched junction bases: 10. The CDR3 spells CASSSRGASGSYNEQFF. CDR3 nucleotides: TGTGCCAGCAGTTCCCGGGGGGCTAGCGGGAGTTACAATGAGCAGTTCTTC.

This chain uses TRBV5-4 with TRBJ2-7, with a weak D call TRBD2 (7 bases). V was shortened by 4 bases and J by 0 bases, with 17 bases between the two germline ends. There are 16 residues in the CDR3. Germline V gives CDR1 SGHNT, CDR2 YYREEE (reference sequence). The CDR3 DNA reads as TGTGCCAGCAGCCCGGGCGGGGGCGGGATCTCCTACGAGCAGTACTTC. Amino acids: CASSPGGGGISYEQYF.

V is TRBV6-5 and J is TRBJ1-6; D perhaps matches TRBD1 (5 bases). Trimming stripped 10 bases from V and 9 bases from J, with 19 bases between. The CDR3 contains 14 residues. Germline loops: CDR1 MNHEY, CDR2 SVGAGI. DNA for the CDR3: TGTGCCACTGGGCGGGGGGAACTTAGTTCACCCCTCCACTTT. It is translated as CATGRGELSSPLHF.

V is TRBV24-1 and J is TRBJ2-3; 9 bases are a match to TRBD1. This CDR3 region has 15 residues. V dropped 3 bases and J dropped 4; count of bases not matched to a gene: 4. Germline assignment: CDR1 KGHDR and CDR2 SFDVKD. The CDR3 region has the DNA TGTGCCACCAGTGATCCCAGGGACAGGGCAGATACGCAGTATTTT. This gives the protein CATSDPRDRADTQYF.

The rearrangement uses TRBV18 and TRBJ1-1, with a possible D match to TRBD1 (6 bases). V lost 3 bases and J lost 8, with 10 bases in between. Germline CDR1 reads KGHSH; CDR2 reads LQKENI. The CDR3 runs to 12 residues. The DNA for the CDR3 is TGTGCCAGCTCACCTTCCGACAGGGAAGCTTTCTTT. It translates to CASSPSDREAFF.

CDR3 loop: CASSLGPTSYEQYF. Here the CDR3 DNA reads TGTGCCAGCAGCTTAGGTCCTACCTCCTACGAGCAGTACTTC. The chain couples TRBV7-3 to TRBJ2-7; D is unclear. This CDR3 has 14 amino acids. Germline loops: CDR1 SGHTA, CDR2 FQGTGA. The V end was cut by 2 bases, the J end by 0 bases, with 8 bases between.

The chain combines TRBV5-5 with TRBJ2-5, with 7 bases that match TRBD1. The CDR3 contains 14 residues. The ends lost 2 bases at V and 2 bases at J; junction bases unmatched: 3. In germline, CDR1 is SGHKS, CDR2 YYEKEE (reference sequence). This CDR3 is CASSFPDRQETQYF. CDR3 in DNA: TGTGCCAGCAGCTTCCCGGACAGGCAAGAGACCCAGTACTTC.

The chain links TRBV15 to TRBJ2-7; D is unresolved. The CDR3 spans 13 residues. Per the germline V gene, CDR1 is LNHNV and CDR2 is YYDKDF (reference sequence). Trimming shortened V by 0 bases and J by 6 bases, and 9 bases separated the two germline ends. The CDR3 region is CATSRESATEQYF. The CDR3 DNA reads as TGTGCCACCAGCAGAGAATCAGCTACCGAGCAGTACTTC.

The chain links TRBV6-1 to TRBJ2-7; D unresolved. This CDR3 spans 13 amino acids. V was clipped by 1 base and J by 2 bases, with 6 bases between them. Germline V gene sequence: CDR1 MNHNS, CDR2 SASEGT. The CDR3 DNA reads TGTGCCAGCAGTGAAGGGGCTACCTACGAGCAGTACTTC. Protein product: CASSEGATYEQYF.

CDR3 region: CATLILDPYEQYF. CDR3 nucleotides: TGTGCCACCCTGATCCTGGATCCCTACGAGCAGTACTTC. This chain connects TRBV28 to TRBJ2-7, with D uncertain. The CDR3 runs 13 residues. Germline values: CDR1 MDHEN, CDR2 SYDVKM. V shed 10 bases and J shed 2 bases, with 15 bases lying between them.

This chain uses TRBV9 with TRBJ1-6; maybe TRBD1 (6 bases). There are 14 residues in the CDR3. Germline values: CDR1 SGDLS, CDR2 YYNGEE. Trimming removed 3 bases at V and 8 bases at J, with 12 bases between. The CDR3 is CASSARTVDSPLHF. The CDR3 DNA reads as TGTGCCAGCAGCGCGAGGACAGTCGATTCACCCCTCCACTTT.

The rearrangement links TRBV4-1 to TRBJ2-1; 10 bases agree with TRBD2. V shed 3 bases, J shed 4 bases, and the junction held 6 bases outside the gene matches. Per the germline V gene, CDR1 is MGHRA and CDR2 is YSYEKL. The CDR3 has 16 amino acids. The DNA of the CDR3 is TGCGCCAGCAGCCACCTAGCGGGAGTGGTTTACAATGAGCAGTTCTTC. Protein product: CASSHLAGVVYNEQFF.